The T cell receptor beta chain under discussion was sequenced for a study of identical twins (dated by TCRdb to the mid-2010s). In terms of the full investigation: To test whether fetal clonotypes persist, this study deep-sequenced TCR alpha and beta repertoires from monozygotic twins, from unrelated adults of various ages, and from cord blood. To rule out contamination, replicate twin experiments were performed at different times with different library preparation protocols.

This clonotype was detected a few times. No cognate antigen has been identified for it. The input lacks base qualities; no much larger clone sits a single base away. Overall study results and their limits: Fewer insertions were carried by abundant cord blood beta clonotypes; a weaker similar trend was observed in young adult naive repertoires, while no such trend was observed in memory repertoires. Zero-insertion analyses could be partly confounded by invariant T cells such as MAIT and iNKT, although diverse VJ usage argued against such confounding for most clonotypes. A weaker excess of twin sharing was found in beta out-of-frame sequences because the signal-to-noise ratio was lowered by fewer shared sequences. Because the same donors could not be followed over many years, the conclusions depended on cross-sectional statistical analysis. Out-of-frame TCR alpha sharing in monozygotic twins was systematically underestimated by recombination models, whereas sharing between unrelated individuals was in agreement with the recombination models. Compared with coincidental sharing between unrelated individuals, out-of-frame TCR alpha sequences shared between twins had an excess of sequences with low generation probability.

The library was prepared using 5' RACE. TCRdb lists the instrument as Illumina HiSeq 2000. A universal primer binding site was introduced by template switching, and a unique molecular identifier was present in the final cDNA, enabling accurate counting of TCR cDNA molecules. Specific primers in the conserved constant-segment region were used to synthesize first-strand cDNA for TCR alpha and beta chains. To control for contamination, each cDNA library was double barcoded with a SMART-Mk sample barcode plus Illumina barcodes. TruSeq adapter sequences and Illumina sample barcodes were added in two successive PCR steps. TCR alpha and beta cDNA libraries were sequenced on the Illumina HiSeq platform with custom primers. Regarding the original processing steps: MiGEC processed the raw reads to extract unique molecular identifiers, while MiXCR was used to determine the CDR3 positions. Recombination models were inferred per individual with the repgenHMM and IGoR tools using an EM algorithm. Shared clonotype analysis was performed with the tcR package in R, normalizing sharing by the product of cloneset sizes. To study raw recombination without the effects of thymic and clonal selection, out-of-frame nonproductive sequences were analyzed. TCRdb reran the public reads through fastp at Q25 and MiXCR, keeping productive beta chains. All rows with the same CDR3 protein become a single entry with the most common DNA and genes. TCRdb's processing, not the authors', yielded these V and J calls. The sample contains about 730,000 distinct CDR3 sequences, approximately 22% of them found a single time. About 4.3% of the sample rests with the top ten.

The CDR3 starts with the cysteine, ends with the phenylalanine, and has 15 residues. Just CDR3 DNA is preserved here, 45 bases in frame from base 1. The V end loses 3 bases and the J end loses 10 bases, and a stretch of 19 bases separates them. From a lookup of the germline V gene, CDR1 and CDR2 are MGHRA and YSYEKL. Every donor in the study was a healthy Caucasian. Three pairs of female monozygotic twins, all aged about 18 to 30 years, were included in the twin cohort. The RNA used for TCR libraries was isolated from peripheral blood mononuclear cells. These data also featured in a second study, about T cells expressing NK-cell markers. According to the second study: Fewer than ten donors provided sorted CD3+CD56+NKG2C+, CD3+CD56+NKG2C- and CD3+CD56-NKG2C+ T-cell subsets, whose TCR beta-chain repertoires were profiled. Among the eight sequenced donors, only one was HCMV-seronegative, while the other seven were HCMV-seropositive. In several experiments an anti-gammadeltaTCR antibody was added to restrict sorting to alphabetaTCR-expressing T cells. In roughly six donors, the dominant CD3+CD56+NKG2C+ clonotypes ranked among the top 10 CD8+ clonotypes, making up about 1.0-7.0% of CD8+ T cells. Those dominant clonotypes were again the most abundant among CD3+CD56-NKG2C+ cells in a handful of donors, at about 28.3-60.1%. It remained unclear whether the expanded NKG2C-expressing T cell clones were specific for HCMV antigens. All eight donors whose samples were sequenced were randomly selected healthy volunteers, three of them men and five women. HCMV-specific IgG was detected in serum with a commercial ELISA kit to determine HCMV serostatus. For about 6 donors, unsorted PBMC were also used to sequence bulk peripheral blood T-cell repertoires. MIGEC was used to demultiplex reads and group reads by UMI, and MiTCR was used to assemble and quantify clonotypes. To remove erroneous sequences, TCR cDNA sequences were retained only when supported by two or more reads. Downstream repertoire analysis used the tcR package, and clonotypes were matched across fractions by CDR3 nucleotide sequence plus V segment. VDJmatch was used to annotate antigen specificity against VDJdb, with one amino acid substitution in CDR3 permitted.

Material: PBMCs. The TCR sequence derives from a woman between 18 and 30 years old in good health. The chain employs TRBV4-1 and TRBJ2-1; the D gene assignment is perhaps TRBD1 or TRBD2, with each matching 5 bases. The nucleotide sequence is TGCGCCAGCAGCCAGAGCGGAGGCGCAGCAGGGGAGCAGTTCTTC. This translates into CASSQSGGAAGEQFF.